Described below is a single TCR beta chain sequence and its context. Its antigen has not been determined. Within one base of it there is no much larger clone, and no base qualities were kept. The receptor library was made with the immunoSEQ multiplex PCR assay. Entries here come from immuneACCESS through TCRdb and include only in-frame sequences with V and J called. Some clones fail to appear in such tables; in the studies checked, an unresolved V gene covers under half of the shortfall, and the cause of the remainder is unknown. The table for this sample lists under 150,000 clones; 85% to 95% of them were counted only once. Together, the top ten hold approximately 1.5% of the sample. The V end loses 1 base and the J end loses 5 bases, and a stretch of 19 bases separates them. Based on the germline V gene, the CDR1 and CDR2 sequences are SGHTS and YDEGEE. From the cysteine up to the phenylalanine, the CDR3 has a length of 17 residues. Only the CDR3 region is kept as DNA, spanning 51 bases read in frame from base 1.

These data belong to a study of T cells after somatic rescue of genetic block (dated by TCRdb to about 2020). For the study in its entirety: What the study looked at was long-term robustness, specifically in a T-cell system that came about through somatic rescue of a genetic block in T-cell development.

Sequenced: peripheral blood mononuclear cells (PBMCs). The chain employs TRBV5-8 and TRBJ2-1; a tentative D call is TRBD2 (6 bases match). The origin of this receptor is a woman aged 18-29 years. The CDR3 region: CASSLLVVAGRHNEQFF. The DNA sequence is TGTGCCAGCAGCTTGTTGGTCGTAGCAGGGAGGCACAATGAGCAGTTCTTC. The variable domain in full, with residues beyond the CDR3 obtained from the reference TRBV5-8 and TRBJ2-1 genes, is EAGVTQSPTHLIKTRGQQATLRCSPISGHTSVYWYQQALGLGLQFLLWYDEGEERNRGNFPPRFSGRQFPNYSSELNVNALELEDSALYLCASSLLVVAGRHNEQFFGPGTRLTVL.